This entry lists 10 T cell receptor beta chains sequenced from one sample in a study of blood T cell repertoires in COVID-19. TCRdb's copy holds only in-frame clones and misses some; the assay was immunoSEQ multiplex PCR. The table lists around 140,000 clones, 65% to 80% of them singletons. The sample consisted of peripheral blood. These receptor sequences come from an older woman with acute or convalescent COVID-19.

This chain connects TRBV11-2 to TRBJ2-3; 10 bases match TRBD2. After removal of 3 bases from V and 3 bases from J, the junction contained 6 bases not matched to a gene. CDR3 size: 16 residues. CDR1 and CDR2 (germline): SGHAT, FQNNGV. CDR3 protein: CASSFLAGVRTDTQYF. In DNA, the CDR3 is TGTGCCAGCAGCTTTCTAGCGGGAGTCAGAACAGATACGCAGTATTTT.

In this sample, this clone turned up once. The gene calls are TRBV3-1 (or the pseudogene TRBV3-2) and TRBJ2-3, with D hard to call. The CDR3 is made up of 13 amino acids. Germline loops: CDR1 LGHDT, CDR2 YNNKEL (reference sequence). Trimming stripped 1 base from V and 7 bases from J, with 9 bases between. CDR3 nucleotides: TGTGCCAGCAGCCAAGGGCCAATTAATACGCAGTATTTT. Amino acids: CASSQGPINTQYF.

Only a few counts were recorded for this clone. The chain has TRBV2 and TRBJ1-1; 8 bases agree with TRBD1. There are 13 residues in the CDR3. The germline V gene encodes CDR1 SNHLY and CDR2 FYNNEI. V gave up 6 bases and J gave up 4 bases; unmatched junction bases: 4. CDR3 in amino acids: CASSRTGPTEAFF. The CDR3 nucleotides read TGTGCCAGCAGCCGGACAGGGCCCACTGAAGCTTTCTTT.

Concerning this clone: A read error is likely, as this CDR3 ends without the conserved phenylalanine or tryptophan. No DNA is shown, since the ends of the CDR3 on it are uncertain; the CDR3 is the one TCRdb lists. The chain joins TRBV7-9 to TRBJ2-4; the tabulated D call, TRBD1, remains unverified against the DNA. The CDR3 spans 12 amino acids, including both terminal residues. Looked up from germline, CDR1 is SEHNR and CDR2 is FQNEAQ (reference sequence). The CDR3 spells CASSQKGQEYGV.

The chain links TRBV5-1 to TRBJ2-1, with D possibly matching TRBD1 (6 bases). The V and J ends lost 7 bases and 4 bases respectively, with 15 bases between them. This CDR3 contains 14 residues. In germline, CDR1 is SGHRS, CDR2 YFSETQ. CDR3 loop: CASGNPDRYNEQFF. The CDR3 bases are TGCGCCAGCGGTAACCCGGACAGATACAATGAGCAGTTCTTC.

This clone was found a few times. The chain links TRBV5-1 to TRBJ1-1, with D possibly matching TRBD1 (6 bases). This CDR3 contains 14 residues. CDR1 and CDR2 from the germline V gene are SGHRS and YFSETQ. Trimming left V 2 bases short and J 5 bases short, with 13 bases between. In DNA form, the CDR3 reads TGCGCCAGCAGCTTTCTGGGGGCGCCGACTGAAGCTTTCTTT. It codes for CASSFLGAPTEAFF.

This sequence joins TRBV5-3 and TRBJ2-5; 14 positions match TRBD2. TRBV5-3 is treated as an ORF (open reading frame) with a function not yet certain. This CDR3 comprises 16 residues. V shed 4 bases and J 1 base; nucleotides not matched to a gene: 3. This CDR3 reads CARSRGTSGGQETQYF. The CDR3 DNA reads TGTGCCAGAAGCAGAGGGACTAGCGGGGGCCAAGAGACCCAGTACTTC.

V usage is TRBV28 and J usage is TRBJ2-7; 7 nucleotides match TRBD2. Germline V gives CDR1 MDHEN, CDR2 SYDVKM. The CDR3 runs to 17 residues. V lost 8 bases to trimming and J lost 2 bases; unmatched junction nucleotides: 18. The CDR3 loop reads CASVSPRLAGNTYEQYF. CDR3 in DNA: TGTGCCAGCGTCTCGCCCCGACTAGCAGGAAATACCTACGAGCAGTACTTC. The full variable domain, in which reference TRBV28 and TRBJ2-7 provide the parts outside the CDR3, is DVKVTQSSRYLVKRTGEKVFLECVQDMDHENMFWYRQDPGLGLRLIYFSYDVKMKEKGDIPEGYSVSREKKERFSLILESASTNQTSMYLCASVSPRLAGNTYEQYFGPGTRLTVT.

V usage is TRBV5-1 and J usage is TRBJ1-1; a weak D match, TRBD1 (5 bases). CDR1 is SGHRS and CDR2 is YFSETQ in the germline V gene. Trimming cost V 7 bases and J 1 base, with 14 bases left between them. There are 14 residues in the CDR3. The CDR3 bases are TGCGCCAGCGTACCCGCCCAGGGGAACACTGAAGCTTTCTTT. This translates into CASVPAQGNTEAFF. The entire variable domain, with the rest obtained from reference TRBV5-1 and TRBJ1-1, is as follows: KAGVTQTPRYLIKTRGQQVTLSCSPISGHRSVSWYQQTPGQGLQFLFEYFSETQRNKGNFPGRFSGRQFSNSRSEMNVSTLELGDSALYLCASVPAQGNTEAFFGQGTRLTVV.

This chain connects TRBV30 to TRBJ1-6; D remains unclear. Germline CDR1 GTSNPN, CDR2 SVGIG (reference sequence). Trimming shortened V by 2 bases and J by 10 bases, and 9 bases separated the two germline ends. The CDR3 length is 12 residues. CDR3: CAWSRHRSPLHF. In nucleotides, the CDR3 is TGTGCCTGGAGTCGACACCGATCACCCCTCCACTTT.